The present T cell receptor (beta chain) was sequenced within a study of Ad26.COV2.S vaccination and SARS-CoV-2 variants listed by TCRdb under 2021. With respect to the entire study: Donors in the vaccine arm were drawn from COV1001, a phase I-IIa trial of Ad26.COV2.S in healthy adults that was multicentre, randomized, double-blind and placebo-controlled. Ad26.COV2.S was administered intramuscularly at a dose of 5x10^10 or 1x10^11 viral particles, either as one shot or as two shots given 56 days apart. A total of roughly 32 samples were included in the TCR-sequenced set, comprising about 20 Ad26.COV2.S vaccine recipients, 5 placebo recipients and 8 SARS-CoV-2 convalescent individuals. TCRbeta repertoire sequencing served as the tool for gauging how specific and how broad the SARS-CoV-2-reactive T cell receptors were following Ad26.COV2.S vaccination. Blinding of investigators to trial group allocation was maintained during experiments and outcome assessment. Participants in the trial were split at random into five groups of five each, receiving low-dose or high-dose Ad26.COV2.S once or twice, or else placebo on both occasions. Study-level results and caveats: Comparing responses between vaccine doses or regimens was not something the study was powered to do. Higher spike-specific TCR breadth was observed in Ad26.COV2.S recipients than in placebo recipients (P = 0.0014). Substantial breadth of spike-specific CD8+ and CD4+ T cell responses was reported after vaccination. Non-spike TCR breadth was comparable between vaccine and placebo recipients, consistent with the vaccine containing only spike. The authors noted that the TCR breadth and depth analyses may have underestimated total T cell responses.

A word on this clone: Its antigen target is currently unknown. It has no much larger one-base neighbor in the sample; base qualities were not kept.

V was cut back by 4 bases and J by 0 bases, leaving a gap of 7 bases between them. From the germline V gene, CDR1 is SNHLY and CDR2 is FYNNEI. From the cysteine through the phenylalanine, the CDR3 covers 14 amino acids. The CDR3 DNA has 42 bases and is translated from base 1. Reading the label with the study, this specimen's treatment or condition is: 19 received Ad26.COV2.S at low or high dose, single or two shots; about 5 received placebo; per-sample allocation not given. For vaccine and placebo recipients, repertoires were sequenced using samples collected on day 63 after the first injection. In Cohort 1b, about two dozen adults aged 18-55 years were enrolled at a single site in Boston, USA, between 29 July and 7 August 2020. As a vaccine, Ad26.COV2.S was a replication-incompetent adenovirus type 26 vector that expressed a prefusion-stabilized SARS-CoV-2 spike protein derived from the original Wuhan strain.

The immunoSEQ Assay was the method used to sequence TCRbeta CDR3 regions. After extraction, genomic DNA underwent amplification by bias-controlled multiplex PCR, followed by high-throughput sequencing. The original pipeline was this. To quantify the absolute abundance of every unique TCRbeta CDR3 region, sequences were collapsed and filtered. Usable DNA was measured by amplifying reference genes present in all nucleated cells, and TCRbeta template counts were normalized to that usable DNA to estimate T cell fraction. Repertoire TCRs were annotated as SARS-CoV-2-specific by exact matching of V gene, CDR3 amino acid sequence and J gene to a known reactive TCR set. The reference SARS-CoV-2 TCR set was derived from MIRA and filtered for enrichment in COVID-19-positive ImmuneCODE repertoires, a step that removed public or cross-reactive TCRs. Using the MIRA antigens, annotated TCRs were further analysed by specific ORF or by position within an ORF. Depth was the summed frequency of annotated unique rearrangements, while breadth was defined as annotated unique rearrangements over total unique productive rearrangements. Group comparisons of TCR breadth used two-sided Wilcoxon rank-sum tests. The immuneACCESS repertoire file appears here via TCRdb, limited to in-frame rearrangements. These files lack a portion of the clones; in checked studies, under half of the deficit traces to unresolved V genes, and the cause of the others is not known. V, J and clone size reflect that table, while D and trimming were determined from the DNA. A total of fewer than 400,000 clones appear in this sample, 86% of them only once. The ten most abundant clones make up less than 2% of the sample.

The sequence links TRBV2 to TRBJ1-5; the D gene cannot be resolved reliably. The sequenced sample was peripheral blood, obtained in a trial of Ad26.COV2.S vaccine versus placebo. The TCR originated in a person aged 18-60 years who received the Ad26.COV2.S COVID-19 vaccine or a placebo. The base sequence is TGTGCCAGCAGTGCAGGTCGTAGCAATCAGCCCCAGCATTTT. It encodes CASSAGRSNQPQHF.